This T cell receptor (beta chain) appears in the sequencing data of a study of tumor-infiltrating lymphocytes in localized non-small cell lung cancer. Overall study results and limits: TCR sequencing covered a subset of patients with enough tissue.

The assay was immunoSEQ multiplex PCR, and TCRdb's table has in-frame clones only and misses some. The repertoire has about 13,000 clones, around 79% of them found once; the top ten carry roughly an eighth. Points on this clone: Its matching antigen is unknown.

This CDR3 has 12 residues. V lost 5 bases to trimming and J lost 9 bases, with 11 bases between them. Per germline, CDR1 SGHTA and CDR2 FQGNSA. The chain combines TRBV7-2 with TRBJ2-1, with a tentative D call TRBD1 (5 bases). Sequencing input: lung tumor tissue. This clonotype was obtained from a human donor with non-small cell lung cancer. This CDR3 is CASSTRTPEQFF. The CDR3 DNA sequence: TGTGCCAGCAGCACCCGGACACCTGAGCAGTTCTTC.